The rows below give T cell receptor beta chains drawn from one sample of a study of T-cell reconstitution after alpha-beta-depleted transplantation in children. TCRdb processed the PCR reads anew with MiXCR; each CDR3 protein has one entry. The data contain about 610,000 distinct CDR3 sequences, roughly 10% of them singletons. Specimen: PBMCs from the stem cell graft donor, collected from the stem cell graft. The receptor set was obtained from a human donor who donated a stem cell graft to a child with acute myeloid leukemia. Both conserved end residues are part of each CDR3. The order of the fields is clone size, V gene, J gene, D gene, CDR3 protein. The D gene is left open where the match is weak. Some rows mark clone size as missing; the rest say once, few, many or name a class of expanded clone.

many	TRBV7-2	TRBJ1-2	NA	CASSLGQGGYTF
NA	TRBV7-3	TRBJ2-1	NA	CASSPPVQRRRSYNEQFF
few	TRBV9	TRBJ2-3	TRBD2	CASSVGEGAGDTQYF
few	TRBV29-1	TRBJ2-3	TRBD2	CSVENSGRASSTDTQYF
NA	TRBV2	TRBJ1-3	TRBD1	CASRPRQGLRNTIYF
few	TRBV20-1	TRBJ2-3	NA	CSAGKRASSTDTQYF
few	TRBV15	TRBJ2-3	TRBD2	CATSRDIAGGSDTQYF
NA	TRBV29-1	TRBJ2-3	NA	CSSKTDTQYF
NA	TRBV3-1	TRBJ2-1	TRBD2	CASSPSGAGGNEQFF
few	TRBV12-3/TRBV12-4	TRBJ2-2	TRBD2	CASSLVTGGPRGELFF
many	TRBV3-1	TRBJ2-1	NA	CASSLLGPSEGPRNEQFF
few	TRBV5-1	TRBJ2-1	NA	CASSLLGYSYNEQFF
few	TRBV27	TRBJ2-5	TRBD2	CASSTPSGRGWGTQYF
NA	TRBV19	TRBJ2-1	NA	CATKSGFSYNEQFF
NA	TRBV20-1	TRBJ2-7	NA	CSARGGGVYGEQYF
NA	TRBV30	TRBJ2-1	TRBD2	CASSEVGYRREGLDEQFF
few	TRBV11-2	TRBJ2-1	TRBD2	CASSLDPSGTNYEQFF
NA	TRBV18	TRBJ1-1	NA	CASSLIGSEAFF
few	TRBV29-1	TRBJ2-7	TRBD1	CSVVRDRAYEQYF
NA	TRBV5-6	TRBJ2-6	NA	CASSVTTSGANVLTF
many	TRBV12-3/TRBV12-4	TRBJ2-7	TRBD2	CASSQRTSGSYEQYF
few	TRBV7-2	TRBJ1-2	NA	CASSFAPRRQGTNYGYTF
many	TRBV4-3	TRBJ1-2	NA	CASSQGQFFSNYGYTF
NA	TRBV7-2	TRBJ2-1	NA	CASSLDSGTVEGFF
many	TRBV6-1	TRBJ2-2	TRBD2	CASSSGTSGRVTGELFF
NA	TRBV6-4	TRBJ2-1	TRBD2	CASSVGWAGAHNEQFF
many	TRBV28	TRBJ2-1	NA	CASSTINEQFF
NA	TRBV6-2/TRBV6-3	TRBJ1-6	NA	CASSLDTASPLHF
NA	TRBV20-1	TRBJ2-3	NA	CSAQIRTDTQYF